The clone carrying this T cell receptor (beta chain) appeared a single time. The antigen is not known. Clones were read by immunoSEQ multiplex PCR, and TCRdb kept only the in-frame ones, dropping some. The sample has roughly 2,300,000 clones; approximately 90% are singletons. These data originate in a study of shared clonotypes between healthy human individuals. The study's findings and limits: For naive CD4 cells, roughly 5% of clonotypes were shared across four donors. Donor clonotype sharing was expected to depend on sequencing depth.

V lost 4 bases, J lost 0 bases, and 6 bases stayed unmatched. Germline CDR1 MRHNA, CDR2 SNTAGT. The CDR3 is made up of 17 amino acids. This TCR came from a man younger than 35 in good health. Some clones in this sample may be carry-over from other donors' samples. V and J are TRBV6-4 and TRBJ2-6; TRBD1 matches at 7 bases. Sequencing was carried out using naive CD4+ T cells from PBMCs. Subset denoted: CD45RA+ positively selected. Here the CDR3 reads CASSAGTAVSGANVLTF. CDR3 DNA sequence: TGTGCCAGCAGTGCCGGGACAGCCGTCTCTGGGGCCAACGTCCTGACTTTC.